The next 10 T cell receptor beta chains were all read from a single sample in a study of graft-versus-host responses after intestinal transplantation. The method was immunoSEQ multiplex PCR; TCRdb's version includes in-frame clones alone and lacks a portion of them. This sample yields 65,000 to 100,000 clones, of which 80% to 95% are seen a single time; roughly 0.44% belongs to the top ten. The antigens of these receptors remain unknown. Sample: unstimulated CD8+ T cells sorted from spleen or lymph node cells, taken before transplant. The receptors here all came from a human donor who was the organ donor for an intestinal transplant.

The J gene is TRBJ1-6, the V gene TRBV7-2, with D possibly being TRBD1 (6 bases). This CDR3 comprises 16 residues. Germline V gene data show CDR1 as SGHTA and CDR2 as FQGNSA. Trimming stripped 5 bases from V and 0 bases from J, with 11 bases between. CDR3 nucleotides: TGTGCCAGCAGCCCACAGGGCAGCTCCTATAATTCACCCCTCCACTTT. Translation gives CASSPQGSSYNSPLHF.

The chain has TRBV4-1 and TRBJ1-6; D remains ambiguous. Trimming shortened V by 5 bases and J by 0 bases, and 11 bases separated the two germline ends. CDR3 length: 16 residues. CDR1 MGHRA and CDR2 YSYEKL come from the germline V gene. CDR3 in amino acids: CASSGRGISYNSPLHF. The CDR3 DNA follows: TGCGCCAGCAGCGGACGAGGGATCTCCTATAATTCACCCCTCCACTTT.

V gene TRBV5-1 combines with J gene TRBJ2-7; the match to TRBD2 covers 11 bases. Germline CDR1 reads SGHRS; CDR2 reads YFSETQ. This CDR3 spans 15 amino acids. V gave up 0 bases and J gave up 4 bases; unmatched junction bases: 3. The CDR3: CASSLVSGGDYEQYF. CDR3 nucleotide sequence: TGCGCCAGCAGCTTGGTTAGCGGGGGGGATTACGAGCAGTACTTC.

This clone appeared once. This CDR3 is CASSPSGQANTEAFF. The DNA of the CDR3 is TGTGCCAGCAGCCCCTCGGGACAGGCGAACACTGAAGCTTTCTTT. The chain employs TRBV5-4 and TRBJ1-1, with 8 bases lining up with TRBD1. The germline CDR1 and CDR2 sequences are SGHNT and YYREEE (reference sequence). This CDR3 spans 15 amino acids. Trimming took 4 bases from V and 1 from J; bases not matched to a gene: 6. Supplemented by reference TRBV5-4 and TRBJ1-1, the full variable domain reads ETGVTQSPTHLIKTRGQQVTLRCSSQSGHNTVSWYQQALGQGPQFIFQYYREEENGRGNFPPRFSGLQFPNYSSELNVNALELDDSALYLCASSPSGQANTEAFFGQGTRLTVV.

The rearrangement links TRBV5-4 to TRBJ2-3; D may be TRBD1 (6 bases). CDR1 and CDR2 (germline): SGHNT, YYREEE (reference sequence). This CDR3 has 12 residues. The V end lost 9 bases, the J end lost 4 bases, and 12 bases lay between the germline ends. CDR3 sequence (DNA): TGTGCCACTAGGGGGAGCGCAGATACGCAGTATTTT. Amino acids: CATRGSADTQYF.

CDR3 DNA: TGTGCCAGCAGTTTCTTACAGGGGAATTCACCCCTCCACTTT. As protein: CASSFLQGNSPLHF. The genes are TRBV27 and TRBJ1-6; 7 bases map to TRBD1. V lost 3 bases and J lost 7; bases outside the gene matches: 3. Germline CDR1 reads MNHEY; CDR2 reads SMNVEV (reference sequence). The CDR3 length is 14 residues.

This chain joins TRBV27 and TRBJ1-1; possible D gene TRBD1, 5 bases. The length of the CDR3 is 15 residues. Trimming removed 2 bases at V and 3 bases at J, with 13 bases between. Germline V gene lookup returns CDR1 MNHEY and CDR2 SMNVEV (reference sequence). CDR3 protein: CASSLGGGTHTEAFF. The CDR3 region has the DNA TGTGCCAGCAGTTTAGGGGGTGGGACTCACACTGAAGCTTTCTTT.

This chain's CDR3 is CASSSEGQSYEQYF. DNA of the CDR3: TGCGCCAGCAGCTCGGAGGGACAGTCCTACGAGCAGTACTTC. The rearrangement uses TRBV5-1 and TRBJ2-7; TRBD1 is a possible D gene (7 bases). Per germline, CDR1 SGHRS and CDR2 YFSETQ. The CDR3 has 14 amino acids. Trimming stripped 3 bases from V and 1 base from J, with 11 bases between.

In its sample, this clone was seen once. The chain recombines TRBV9 with TRBJ2-2; 8 bases line up with TRBD1. The CDR3 is 14 residues long. The V segment lost 6 bases and the J segment 1 base; nucleotides outside the gene matches: 2. CDR1 is SGDLS, CDR2 YYNGEE, per germline. This CDR3 is CASTDRENTGELFF. CDR3 bases: TGTGCCAGCACGGACAGGGAGAACACCGGGGAGCTGTTTTTT.

Points on this clone: Other nucleotide sequences from this sample produce the same CDR3. V is TRBV13 and J is TRBJ2-7; the D is unclear. V was pared by 3 bases and J by 1 base, with 4 bases between. CDR1 and CDR2 (germline): PRHDT, FYEKMQ (reference sequence). This CDR3 comprises 12 residues. The chain's CDR3 is CASSFRSYEQYF. The CDR3 bases are TGTGCCAGCAGCTTTCGGTCCTACGAGCAGTACTTC.